This TCR beta chain was sequenced for a study of blood T cells in healthy people across ages. The CDR3 length is 14 residues. CDR1 and CDR2 (germline): SGHNT, YENEEA. The V and J ends lost 2 bases and 6 bases respectively, with 12 bases between them. This clonotype was seen only a few times. A second about 7 to 12 cycle PCR used barcoded and J-beta primers. TCRdb redid the calling of the 5' RACE reads with MiXCR, one entry per CDR3 protein. Among 750,000 or so distinct CDR3 sequences listed, more than 20% were seen once. These same records also appear under a second study, on T cells of mothers and their children.

The rearrangement links TRBV11-3 to TRBJ2-3; D remains unclear. Sequencing was done on a sample of blood. The source is a boy aged 10-17 years in good health. The CDR3 DNA follows: TGTGCCAGCAGCTTAAATGGCCCGCTGGATACGCAGTATTTT. It specifies CASSLNGPLDTQYF.